These T cell receptor beta chains were read from a single sample in a study of PD-1 blockade in classical Hodgkin lymphoma. Clones were read by immunoSEQ multiplex PCR, and TCRdb kept only the in-frame ones, dropping some. This sample has fewer than 30,000 clones, with 88% found just once. Here the sequenced sample was CD8+ T cells from blood, taken at baseline. These receptors were obtained from a human donor with classical Hodgkin lymphoma. Both conserved end residues are part of each CDR3. The D gene is left open where the match is weak. Clone size is stated in some rows and not others, as once, few, many or a class when expanded.

-,TRBV18,TRBJ2-7,12,-,CASCGPTYEQYF,TGTGCCAGCTGCGGGCCGACCTACGAGCAGTACTTC
-,TRBV30,TRBJ1-6,15,TRBD1,CAWSVQGQSNSPLHF,TGTGCCTGGAGTGTACAGGGACAGTCCAATTCACCCCTCCACTTT
-,TRBV6-1,TRBJ1-2,16,-,CASSETPFRQAYGYTF,TGTGCCAGCAGTGAAACCCCGTTTAGACAGGCGTATGGCTACACCTTC
-,TRBV6-5,TRBJ2-3,15,-,CASRTPGLTPDTQYF,TGTGCCAGCAGAACTCCGGGACTCACACCAGATACGCAGTATTTT
-,TRBV5-1,TRBJ1-2,15,-,CASSHGTLGHIGYTF,TGCGCCAGCAGCCACGGGACCCTGGGACATATTGGCTACACCTTC
-,TRBV27,TRBJ2-7,14,-,CASSLERQDGEQYF,TGTGCCAGCAGTTTAGAGCGCCAGGACGGCGAGCAGTACTTC
few,TRBV10-3,TRBJ1-1,13,-,CAITGGTNTEAFF,TGTGCCATCACTGGCGGGACGAACACTGAAGCTTTCTTT
-,TRBV5-3,TRBJ2-3,16,-,CARSWRRARRTDTQYF,TGTGCCAGAAGCTGGCGTAGGGCGCGGCGCACAGATACGCAGTATTTT
few,TRBV27,TRBJ1-2,13,TRBD1,CASSLVRDRDYTF,TGTGCCAGCAGTTTAGTTAGGGACAGGGACTACACCTTC
-,TRBV19,TRBJ2-1,15,-,CASRIPGTNPGEQFF,TGTGCCAGTAGGATTCCCGGGACCAACCCTGGTGAGCAGTTCTTC
-,TRBV5-1,TRBJ2-5,12,TRBD1,CASIGQGETQYF,TGCGCCAGCATCGGACAGGGGGAGACCCAGTACTTC
-,TRBV7-8,TRBJ2-7,15,TRBD2,CASSLPTSGSYEQYF,TGTGCCAGCAGCTTACCGACTAGCGGCTCCTACGAGCAGTACTTC
-,TRBV27,TRBJ2-7,14,TRBD1,CASSRTGGSHEQYF,TGTGCCAGCAGCCGTACAGGGGGCTCCCACGAGCAGTACTTC
few,TRBV9,TRBJ2-2,16,-,CASSPSPKLVSGELFF,TGTGCCAGCAGCCCATCTCCAAAATTAGTCTCCGGGGAGCTGTTTTTT
-,TRBV5-4,TRBJ2-5,13,-,CASSPATKETQYF,TGTGCCAGCAGCCCCGCAACCAAAGAGACCCAGTACTTC
-,TRBV6-5,TRBJ2-4,15,-,CASSTEVGAKNIQYF,TGTGCCAGCTCAACGGAAGTGGGGGCCAAAAACATTCAGTACTTC
-,TRBV4-1,TRBJ1-6,16,-,CASSQDGQDTGSPLHF,TGCGCCAGCAGCCAAGACGGGCAGGACACAGGATCACCCCTCCACTTT
-,TRBV7-9,TRBJ2-1,12,-,CASSLAGGEQFF,TGTGCCAGCAGCTTAGCGGGGGGTGAGCAGTTCTTC
-,TRBV5-6,TRBJ1-5,14,-,CASSLQGGNQPQHF,TGTGCCAGCAGCTTACAGGGTGGTAATCAGCCCCAGCATTTT
-,TRBV4-1,TRBJ1-5,15,-,CASSHRHGGNQPQHF,TGCGCCAGCAGCCATCGACACGGGGGCAATCAGCCCCAGCATTTT
once,TRBV27,TRBJ2-7,12,-,CASSSPGYEQYF,TGTGCCAGCAGTTCTCCCGGTTACGAGCAGTACTTC
-,TRBV27,TRBJ2-3,16,-,CASSLMSRLTTDTQYF,TGTGCCAGCAGTTTAATGAGCAGACTAACTACGGATACGCAGTATTTT
-,TRBV9,TRBJ2-1,16,TRBD1,CASSVEGARALHEQFF,TGTGCCAGCAGCGTAGAGGGGGCTAGAGCCCTCCATGAGCAGTTCTTC
-,TRBV5-1,TRBJ2-1,14,-,CASSLYSSYNEQFF,TGCGCCAGCAGCTTGTACTCCTCCTACAATGAGCAGTTCTTC
-,TRBV19,TRBJ1-2,14,-,CASSEASYNYGYTF,TGTGCCAGTAGTGAAGCCTCGTACAACTATGGCTACACCTTC
-,TRBV9,TRBJ2-7,14,-,CASSVVSRGHEQYF,TGTGCCAGCAGCGTAGTTAGTCGGGGCCACGAGCAGTACTTC
-,TRBV4-1,TRBJ2-2,17,TRBD1,CASNLPGAGGHTGELFF,TGCGCCAGCAACCTCCCCGGGGCAGGGGGTCACACCGGGGAGCTGTTTTTT
-,TRBV7-6,TRBJ2-2,14,-,CASSQGGNTGELFF,TGTGCCAGCAGCCAAGGAGGGAACACCGGGGAGCTGTTTTTT
-,TRBV7-9,TRBJ2-7,14,-,CASSAGQTSYEQYF,TGTGCCAGCAGCGCCGGACAGACCTCCTACGAGCAGTACTTC
-,TRBV29-1,TRBJ2-5,11,-,CSVWGKETQYF,TGCAGCGTATGGGGTAAAGAGACCCAGTACTTC
-,TRBV2,TRBJ2-7,12,TRBD2,CARGRADYEQYF,TGTGCCAGAGGGAGGGCTGACTACGAGCAGTACTTC
-,TRBV15,TRBJ1-5,14,-,CATSRDSRNQPQHF,TGTGCCACCAGCAGGGACAGCCGGAATCAGCCCCAGCATTTT
-,TRBV6-6,TRBJ2-1,15,TRBD2,CASRFTSGIGNEQFF,TGTGCCAGCAGATTTACTAGCGGAATAGGTAATGAGCAGTTCTTC
-,TRBV27,TRBJ1-5,15,-,CASRIQPYSNQPQHF,TGTGCCAGCAGAATACAGCCTTATAGCAATCAGCCCCAGCATTTT
few,TRBV9,TRBJ1-1,13,-,CASSVTVNTEAFF,TGTGCCAGCAGCGTTACAGTGAACACTGAAGCTTTCTTT
once,TRBV4-1,TRBJ2-7,13,TRBD1,CASSEDRGRSEYF,TGCGCCAGCAGCGAGGACAGGGGGCGAAGCGAGTACTTC
-,TRBV5-1,TRBJ2-5,11,-,CASSMQETQYF,TGCGCCAGCAGCATGCAAGAGACCCAGTACTTC
-,TRBV5-5,TRBJ2-1,14,-,CASSLGLGVREQFF,TGTGCCAGCAGCTTGGGTCTAGGAGTCCGAGAGCAGTTCTTC
-,TRBV2,TRBJ1-2,11,-,CAALRVYGYTF,TGTGCCGCATTACGGGTCTATGGCTACACCTTC
-,TRBV28,TRBJ1-1,16,-,CASSLSLDSINTEAFF,TGTGCCAGCAGTTTATCCCTAGACAGTATAAACACTGAAGCTTTCTTT
few,TRBV5-1,TRBJ2-7,13,-,CASSLRSSYEQYF,TGCGCCAGCAGCCTGCGAAGCTCCTACGAGCAGTACTTC
once,TRBV7-2,TRBJ1-5,15,TRBD1,CASSFGTGPGQPQHF,TGTGCCAGCAGCTTTGGGACAGGGCCTGGACAGCCCCAGCATTTT
-,TRBV10-2,TRBJ2-5,11,-,CASSPGETQYF,TGCGCCAGCAGTCCCGGGGAGACCCAGTACTTC
-,TRBV27,TRBJ2-1,14,-,CASRGGSSYNEQFF,TGTGCCAGCAGAGGGGGAAGCTCCTACAATGAGCAGTTCTTC
-,TRBV25-1,TRBJ2-5,17,-,CASSEFLGRRSEETQYF,TGTGCCAGCAGTGAATTTTTGGGGAGGAGGTCGGAAGAGACCCAGTACTTC
-,TRBV9,TRBJ2-5,14,-,CASSLSRNQETQYF,TGTGCCAGCAGCCTCTCTAGGAACCAAGAGACCCAGTACTTC
-,TRBV28,TRBJ1-1,16,TRBD1,CASSLLGTGLGTEAFF,TGTGCCAGCAGTTTACTAGGGACAGGGTTGGGCACTGAAGCTTTCTTT
few,TRBV10-2,TRBJ2-5,14,TRBD2,CASIPAGGRETQYF,TGCGCCAGCATCCCCGCGGGAGGGCGGGAGACCCAGTACTTC
-,TRBV10-3,TRBJ2-1,12,-,CAISAKGGEQFF,TGTGCCATCAGTGCTAAGGGTGGCGAGCAGTTCTTC
-,TRBV27,TRBJ1-1,16,-,CASTPRPGRRNTEAFF,TGTGCCAGCACTCCCAGGCCCGGGAGAAGGAACACTGAAGCTTTCTTT
-,TRBV12-1,TRBJ2-1,19,-,CASSFNPGVVGSPYNEQFF,TGTGCCAGCAGCTTTAACCCCGGGGTGGTTGGGAGCCCCTACAATGAGCAGTTCTTC
-,TRBV28,TRBJ2-4,14,-,CASSPLMDAGIQYF,TGTGCCAGCAGCCCCCTTATGGACGCTGGCATTCAGTACTTC
-,TRBV28,TRBJ2-7,17,TRBD1,CASSFSIRTGGSYEQYF,TGTGCCAGCAGTTTCAGCATAAGGACAGGGGGCTCCTACGAGCAGTACTTC